What follows are 25 T cell receptor beta chains derived from one specimen sequenced in a study of CD8 T cells in ankylosing spondylitis. Study outcomes and limitations: Blood of patients with ankylosing spondylitis appeared to be characterized by a TCR beta motif of several highly homologous variants.

Their target antigens are unknown. TCRdb re-analysed the 5' RACE reads in MiXCR, keeping a single row per CDR3 protein. The sample lists a few hundred thousand distinct CDR3 sequences; approximately 20% were seen once. Sequencing was carried out using blood, either unsorted or a sorted T cell fraction (not recorded which). The origin of the receptors is a male donor with ankylosing spondylitis.

The V gene is TRBV7-3, the J gene TRBJ1-1; TRBD1 is a possible D gene (5 bases). V was cut by 2 bases and J by 6 bases, with 16 bases left in between. Germline V lookup: CDR1 SGHTA, CDR2 FQGTGA. The CDR3 runs 15 residues. CDR3 coding DNA: TGTGCCAGCAGCTTACTTGGGGGGTTGGAGTCTGAAGCTTTCTTT. It codes for CASSLLGGLESEAFF.

V and J are TRBV5-1 and TRBJ2-2, with 11 bases lining up with TRBD2. V lost 7 bases to trimming and J lost 6 bases; unmatched junction nucleotides: 11. Germline-derived CDR1 and CDR2 are SGHRS and YFSETQ. The CDR3 consists of 16 residues. The CDR3, as DNA: TGCGCCAGCGGACAAACTAGCGGGAGTTGGGCCGGGGAGCTGTTTTTT. Amino acid sequence: CASGQTSGSWAGELFF.

This clonotype has more than one count but fewer than ten. The chain uses TRBV6-1 and TRBJ1-6; D is ambiguous. CDR3 length: 14 amino acids. CDR1 is MNHNS, CDR2 SASEGT, per germline. Trimming removed 5 bases from V and 11 bases from J, with 16 bases in between. The CDR3 coding sequence is TGTGCCAGCAGTACCCTCGCAGCGGAGGCACCCCTCCACTTT. It specifies CASSTLAAEAPLHF.

The chain joins TRBV20-1 to TRBJ2-1; a weak D match, TRBD1 (5 bases). V was cut by 5 bases and J by 6 bases, with 17 bases left in between. This CDR3 spans 14 amino acids. The germline CDR1 and CDR2 sequences are DFQATT and SNEGSKA (reference sequence). The CDR3 loop reads CSAPARGHFNEQFF. The CDR3 DNA is TGCAGTGCTCCGGCAAGGGGTCACTTCAATGAGCAGTTCTTC.

This clonotype was counted only a few times. This chain joins TRBV7-2 and TRBJ2-7, with TRBD2 identical over 7 bases. V gave up 0 bases and J gave up 3 bases; unmatched junction bases: 2. The germline gives CDR1 SGHTA, CDR2 FQGNSA. CDR3 length equals 14 residues. CDR3 sequence: CASSLAPSGYEQYF. The CDR3 nucleotides are TGTGCCAGCAGCTTAGCACCTAGCGGCTACGAGCAGTACTTC.

A few counts support this clonotype. The chain joins TRBV5-1 to TRBJ2-1; D uncertain. The CDR3 runs 13 residues. Germline CDR1 reads SGHRS; CDR2 reads YFSETQ. Trimming removed 2 bases from V and 5 bases from J, with 8 bases in between. This CDR3 is CASSFRFDNEQFF. CDR3 bases: TGCGCCAGCAGCTTTAGGTTCGACAATGAGCAGTTCTTC.

The J gene is TRBJ2-7, the V gene TRBV20-1; D uncertain. Germline V gene lookup returns CDR1 DFQATT and CDR2 SNEGSKA (reference sequence). This CDR3 contains 11 residues. The germline V and J ends were trimmed by 4 bases and 3 bases, with 7 bases remaining between them. The CDR3 bases are TGCAGTGCTACGATCAACTACGAGCAGTACTTC. It translates to CSATINYEQYF.

In this sample, this clonotype turned up a few times. The chain uses TRBV2 and TRBJ2-1; 8 bases fit TRBD1. J gave up 1 base and V 3 bases, and 2 bases lay outside the gene matches. The CDR3 runs 15 residues. The germline V gene encodes CDR1 SNHLY and CDR2 FYNNEI. CDR3 residues: CASSEDRASYNEQFF. The CDR3 nucleotides are TGTGCCAGCAGTGAGGACAGGGCTTCCTACAATGAGCAGTTCTTC.

J is TRBJ2-7 and V is TRBV29-1, with 9 bases aligning to TRBD1. In germline, CDR1 is SQVTM, CDR2 ANQGSEA. Trimming removed 4 bases from V and 6 bases from J; junction bases left unmatched: 7. The CDR3 is 13 amino acids. The CDR3 coding sequence is TGCAGCGTTGCCCGGGACAGGGTCGGCGAGCAGTACTTC. Translated: CSVARDRVGEQYF.

This clonotype was counted only a few times. The V and J genes are TRBV5-5 and TRBJ2-7; TRBD2 matches at 13 bases. The V gene's germline CDR1 is SGHKS and CDR2 YYEKEE (reference sequence). J gave up 2 bases and V 6 bases, and 5 bases lay outside the gene matches. The CDR3 spans 15 residues. The CDR3 nucleotides are TGTGCCAGCATCAGTGGGACTAGCGGGACCTACGAGCAGTACTTC. Its translation is CASISGTSGTYEQYF.

The chain links TRBV20-1 to TRBJ1-5, with 7 nucleotides matching TRBD1. The CDR3 has 13 amino acids. The germline CDR1 and CDR2 sequences are DFQATT and SNEGSKA (reference sequence). With 6 bases clipped from V and 7 bases from J, the junction kept 9 bases outside the gene matches. In DNA form, the CDR3 reads TGCAGTGCGGCCACAGGGGCGAGGCAGCCCCAGCATTTT. Translation gives CSAATGARQPQHF.

J is TRBJ2-3 and V is TRBV7-9, with 8 bases matching TRBD2. V lost 6 bases and J lost 2; bases outside the gene matches: 7. Germline CDR1 reads SEHNR; CDR2 reads FQNEAQ (reference sequence). The CDR3 contains 15 residues. As DNA, the CDR3 is TGTGCCAGCAGTTATAGCGGGATAATCACAGATACGCAGTATTTT. Its protein is CASSYSGIITDTQYF.

The table lists this clonotype with many counts. The chain combines TRBV28 with TRBJ2-3, with 12 positions matching TRBD2. This CDR3 comprises 15 residues. The trim removed 5 bases at V and 3 bases at J, leaving 3 bases unmatched. CDR1 and CDR2 (germline): MDHEN, SYDVKM. CDR3 residues: CASSPGLAGTDTQYF. CDR3 bases: TGTGCCAGCAGTCCCGGACTAGCGGGGACAGATACGCAGTATTTT.

The chain recombines TRBV7-9 with TRBJ2-1; 9 bases fit TRBD1. V trimming: 3 bases; J trimming: 3 bases; junction bases outside the gene matches: 6. CDR3 length equals 16 residues. Germline CDR1 is SEHNR and CDR2 is FQNEAQ (reference sequence). The DNA of the CDR3 is TGTGCCAGCAGCTTTCTCCGGGACAGGGTCTACAATGAGCAGTTCTTC. It codes for CASSFLRDRVYNEQFF.

CDR3 in amino acids: CASSPGGSSSYEQYF. The CDR3 DNA sequence: TGTGCCAGTAGTCCTGGGGGGTCGAGCTCCTACGAGCAGTACTTC. V usage is TRBV19 and J usage is TRBJ2-7; D might be TRBD2 (6 bases). CDR1 and CDR2 from the germline V gene are LNHDA and SQIVND (reference sequence). Between the trimmed V and J ends, which lost 5 bases and 0 bases, there was a span of 14 bases. The CDR3 runs 15 residues. The whole variable domain, filled in from reference TRBV19 and TRBJ2-7, reads DGGITQSPKYLFRKEGQNVTLSCEQNLNHDAMYWYRQDPGQGLRLIYYSQIVNDFQKGDIAEGYSVSREKKESFPLTVTSAQKNPTAFYLCASSPGGSSSYEQYFGPGTRLTVT.

The chain has TRBV4-1 and TRBJ1-1; D gene uncertain. The V end lost 5 bases, the J end lost 1 base, and 17 bases lay between the germline ends. The germline gives CDR1 MGHRA, CDR2 YSYEKL. The CDR3 has 16 amino acids. In DNA form, the CDR3 reads TGCGCCAGCAGCTTCCCCCGTCCTGACCCGAACACTGAAGCTTTCTTT. Translated, it gives CASSFPRPDPNTEAFF.

A few counts support this clonotype. The CDR3 nucleotides are TGCGCCAGCAGCCTACCACTAGCGGCTAGCACAGATACGCAGTATTTT. Translation gives CASSLPLAASTDTQYF. V and J are TRBV5-1 and TRBJ2-3; TRBD2 aligns across 8 bases. Germline V gives CDR1 SGHRS, CDR2 YFSETQ. The CDR3 is 16 residues long. Trimming cost V 4 bases and J 0 bases; bases outside gene matches: 7.

The chain combines TRBV18 with TRBJ1-1; 8 nucleotides match TRBD1. CDR1 and CDR2 from the germline V gene are KGHSH and LQKENI. This CDR3 is 15 amino acids long. V trimming: 4 bases; J trimming: 4 bases; junction bases outside the gene matches: 8. This CDR3 is CASSRQGAEGTEAFF. CDR3 coding DNA: TGTGCCAGCTCACGGCAGGGGGCCGAGGGCACTGAAGCTTTCTTT. Full variable domain (remainder filled in from reference TRBV18 and TRBJ1-1): NAGVMQNPRHLVRRRGQEARLRCSPMKGHSHVYWYRQLPEEGLKFMVYLQKENIIDESGMPKERFSAEFPKEGPSILRIQQVVRGDSAAYFCASSRQGAEGTEAFFGQGTRLTVV.

This clonotype was detected only a few times. CDR3 amino acids: CASSQSRGLVHNEQFF. The CDR3 DNA reads TGTGCCAGCAGCCAAAGCCGGGGTTTGGTTCACAATGAGCAGTTCTTC. This rearrangement joins TRBV4-2 to TRBJ2-1, with TRBD2 as a possible D gene (5 bases). Germline V CDR1 and CDR2: LGHNA, YNFKEQ. V lost 2 bases to trimming and J lost 5 bases, with 16 bases between them. The CDR3 runs to 16 residues.

This clonotype was detected many times. The V gene is TRBV29-1, the J gene TRBJ2-1; TRBD2 is a possible D gene (6 bases). Trimming stripped 1 base from V and 5 bases from J, with 9 bases between. CDR3 length: 13 residues. Looked up from germline, CDR1 is SQVTM and CDR2 is ANQGSEA. Here the CDR3 reads CSVEGDFDNEQFF. In DNA form, the CDR3 reads TGCAGCGTTGAAGGGGACTTTGACAATGAGCAGTTCTTC.

The sample holds a few counts of this clonotype. This chain links TRBV11-1 with TRBJ2-1; D possibly uses TRBD1 or TRBD2 (6 bases each). Germline CDR1 is SGHAT and CDR2 is FQDESV (reference sequence). The germline V and J ends were trimmed by 5 bases and 9 bases, with 23 bases remaining between them. The length of the CDR3 is 16 residues. CDR3 residues: CASSLWDAGGFSEQFF. DNA for the CDR3: TGTGCCAGCAGCCTTTGGGACGCCGGGGGCTTTTCTGAGCAGTTCTTC. The full variable domain, with the rest looked up from reference TRBV11-1 and TRBJ2-1, is EAEVAQSPRYKITEKSQAVAFWCDPISGHATLYWYRQILGQGPELLVQFQDESVVDDSQLPKDRFSAERLKGVDSTLKIQPAELGDSAMYLCASSLWDAGGFSEQFFGPGTRLTVL.

This clonotype turned up a few times. The chain links TRBV20-1 to TRBJ2-3; D is possibly TRBD1 or TRBD2 (5 bases each). The CDR3 is 12 amino acids. Trimming removed 6 bases at V and 4 bases at J, with 11 bases between. The germline V gene has CDR1 DFQATT and CDR2 SNEGSKA (reference sequence). The CDR3 nucleotides read TGCAGTGCCCTGAGGGACCCAGATACGCAGTATTTT. This codes for CSALRDPDTQYF.

The V gene is TRBV20-1, the J gene TRBJ2-7; D is unresolved. This CDR3 is 13 amino acids long. The germline V and J ends were trimmed by 6 bases and 1 base, with 13 bases remaining between them. Germline-derived CDR1 and CDR2 are DFQATT and SNEGSKA (reference sequence). Here the CDR3 reads CSATKWGSYEQYF. CDR3 coding DNA: TGCAGTGCAACGAAGTGGGGATCCTACGAGCAGTACTTC.

This chain's CDR3 is CASSWGTSGRAIEQYF. The CDR3, as DNA: TGTGCCAGCAGCTGGGGGACTAGCGGGAGGGCAATCGAGCAGTACTTC. J is TRBJ2-7 and V is TRBV7-2, with TRBD2 identical over 16 bases. Germline trimming cut 4 bases from V and 6 bases from J; bases unmatched to any gene: 6. The CDR3 spans 16 residues. Germline CDR1 reads SGHTA; CDR2 reads FQGNSA.

This clonotype occurred many times. This chain joins TRBV28 and TRBJ2-3, with 13 bases identical to TRBD2. Germline assignment: CDR1 MDHEN and CDR2 SYDVKM. The ends lost 8 bases at V and 1 base at J; junction bases unmatched: 12. This CDR3 has 18 residues. The CDR3 sequence is CASLLLAGGPGGTDTQYF. CDR3 bases: TGTGCCAGCCTATTACTAGCGGGAGGGCCAGGAGGCACAGATACGCAGTATTTT.